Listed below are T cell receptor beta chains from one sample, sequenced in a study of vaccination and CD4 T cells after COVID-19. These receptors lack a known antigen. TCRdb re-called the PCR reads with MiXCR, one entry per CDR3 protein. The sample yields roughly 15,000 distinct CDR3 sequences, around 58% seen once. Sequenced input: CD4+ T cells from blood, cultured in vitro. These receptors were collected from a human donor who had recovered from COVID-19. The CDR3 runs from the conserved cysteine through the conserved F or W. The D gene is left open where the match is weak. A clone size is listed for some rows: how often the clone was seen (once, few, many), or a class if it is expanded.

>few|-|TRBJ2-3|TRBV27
TGTGCCAGCAGTTTCGTGGCTCCCGGGGCGGGTACGCAGTATTTT
CASSFVAPGAGTQYF
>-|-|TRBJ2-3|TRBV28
TGTGCCAGCAGACCGGGGAGCAACACAGATACGCAGTATTTT
CASRPGSNTDTQYF
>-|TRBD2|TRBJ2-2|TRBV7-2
TGTGCCAGCAGCTTGCGGGGGGGCGCAATGGGCACCGGGGAGCTGTTTTTT
CASSLRGGAMGTGELFF
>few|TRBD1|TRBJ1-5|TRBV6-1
TGTGCCAGCAGTCCCCGGGACAGAAATCAGCCCCAGCATTTT
CASSPRDRNQPQHF
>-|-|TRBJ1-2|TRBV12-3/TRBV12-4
TGTGCCAGCAGCTATGAGCCCAGACCTAACTATGGCTACACCTTC
CASSYEPRPNYGYTF
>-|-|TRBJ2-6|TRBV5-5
TGTGCCAGCAGCTTGTTACCCTCTGGGGCCAACGTCCTGACTTTC
CASSLLPSGANVLTF
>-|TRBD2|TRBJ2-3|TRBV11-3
TGTGCCAGCAGCTTATCCAGCGGGAGAGCAGATACGCAGTATTTT
CASSLSSGRADTQYF
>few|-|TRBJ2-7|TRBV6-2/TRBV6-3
TGTGCCAGCAGACTCACAGGGTCATCGGGGGAGCAGTACTTC
CASRLTGSSGEQYF
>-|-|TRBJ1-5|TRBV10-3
TGTGCCATCAGCCCCGGGAATCAGCCCCAGCATTTT
CAISPGNQPQHF
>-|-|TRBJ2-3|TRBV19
TGTGCCAGTATGGGGATTACTAGCACAGATACGCAGTATTTT
CASMGITSTDTQYF
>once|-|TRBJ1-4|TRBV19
TGTGCCAGTAGTGAACAGGGATCAACTAATGAAAAACTGTTTTTT
CASSEQGSTNEKLFF
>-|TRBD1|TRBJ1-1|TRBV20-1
TGCAGTGCTAAGGACAGGGGTTGGGGGGCTTTCTTT
CSAKDRGWGAFF
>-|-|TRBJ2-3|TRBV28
TGTGCCAGCAGTTTTTGGGGTCATACGCAGTATTTT
CASSFWGHTQYF
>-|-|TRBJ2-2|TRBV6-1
TGTGCCAGCAGGATCGACACCGGGGAGCTGTTTTTT
CASRIDTGELFF
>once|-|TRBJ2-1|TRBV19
TGTGCCAGTAGTAGACCGGGACTTGACAATGAGCAGTTCTTC
CASSRPGLDNEQFF
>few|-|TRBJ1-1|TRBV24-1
TGTGCCACCAGTGTTACAGGATCGAACACTGAAGCTTTCTTT
CATSVTGSNTEAFF
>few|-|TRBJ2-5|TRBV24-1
TGTGCCACCAGTGACATGGGTGGAGAGACCCAGTACTTC
CATSDMGGETQYF
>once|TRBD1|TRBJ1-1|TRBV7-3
TGTGCCAGCAGCAACCAGGGGGGGAACACTGAAGCTTTCTTT
CASSNQGGNTEAFF
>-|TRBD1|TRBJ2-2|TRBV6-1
TGTGCCATCATGGGACAGGGGCCCGGGGAGCTGTTTTTT
CAIMGQGPGELFF
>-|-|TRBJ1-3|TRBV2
TGTGCCAGCAGTCAAGAAGTCACAGGGAATGGAAACACCATATATTTT
CASSQEVTGNGNTIYF
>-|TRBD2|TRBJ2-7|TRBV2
TGTGCCAGCAGTGAAGGACCGGGACTAGCGGATCTCTACGAGCAGTACTTC
CASSEGPGLADLYEQYF
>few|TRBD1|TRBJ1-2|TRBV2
TGTGCCAGCAGTGAACTCGAGGGGGCTCATGGCTACACCTTC
CASSELEGAHGYTF
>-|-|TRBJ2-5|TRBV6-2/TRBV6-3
TGTGCCAGCAGTTTAGGCTGGACGGAAGAGACCCAGTACTTC
CASSLGWTEETQYF
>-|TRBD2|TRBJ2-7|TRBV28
TGTGCCAGCAGTCCTCCGGGGACTAGCGGGTCCTACGAGCAGTACTTC
CASSPPGTSGSYEQYF
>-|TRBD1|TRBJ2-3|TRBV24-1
TGTGCCACCAGTGATTCGACAGGGGCTGGGGATACGCAGTATTTT
CATSDSTGAGDTQYF
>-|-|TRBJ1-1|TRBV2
TGTGCCAGCAGTGAGCGTAACGTTTACGACACTGAAGCTTTCTTT
CASSERNVYDTEAFF
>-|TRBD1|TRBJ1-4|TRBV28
TGTGCCAGCTACAGGGGTAGGGGGGAAAAACTGTTTTTT
CASYRGRGEKLFF
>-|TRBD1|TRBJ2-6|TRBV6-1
TGTGCCAGCAGCCCCAGACAGGGCTCTGGGGCCAACGTCCTGACTTTC
CASSPRQGSGANVLTF
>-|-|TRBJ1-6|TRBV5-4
TGTGCCAGCAGCTTGGTAAAGGCGGATTCACCCCTCCACTTT
CASSLVKADSPLHF
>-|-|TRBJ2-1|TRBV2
TGTGCCAGCAGCCCCGGAGCGGGTATGTACAATGAGCAGTTCTTC
CASSPGAGMYNEQFF
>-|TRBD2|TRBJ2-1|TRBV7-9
TGTGCCAGCAGCTCCCATCGGGGGGTCAACAATGAGCAGTTCTTC
CASSSHRGVNNEQFF
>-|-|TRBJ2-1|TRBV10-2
TGCGCCAGCAGTGCCCCAGACAGGAGCTCCTACAATGAGCAGTTCTTC
CASSAPDRSSYNEQFF
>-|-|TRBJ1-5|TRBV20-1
TGCAGTGCTAGAGGGGAGGGCGGAGGACGGAATCAGCCCCAGCATTTT
CSARGEGGGRNQPQHF
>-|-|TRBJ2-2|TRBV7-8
TGTGCCAGCAGCTCATTTTCAGGGTATCCCGGGGAGCTGTTTTTT
CASSSFSGYPGELFF
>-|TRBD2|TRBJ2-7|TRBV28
TGTGCCAGTAAGAAGGTAGCGGGAGTTTACGAGCAGTACTTC
CASKKVAGVYEQYF
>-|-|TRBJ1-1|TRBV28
TGTGCCAGCAGCCCCTCCGAAGAATTTAGGGCAGCTTTCTTT
CASSPSEEFRAAFF
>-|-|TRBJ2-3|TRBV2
TGTGCCAGCAGGGGGAACACAGATACGCAGTATTTT
CASRGNTDTQYF
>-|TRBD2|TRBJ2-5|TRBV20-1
TGCAGTGCTAGTCCTAGCGGGGGACAGACCCAGTACTTC
CSASPSGGQTQYF
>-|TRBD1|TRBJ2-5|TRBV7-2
TGTGCCAGCAGGAGGACAGGGAAAGAGACCCAGTACTTC
CASRRTGKETQYF